These T cell receptor beta chains were read from a single sample in a study of cytomegalovirus exposure and HLA in healthy donors. Here immunoSEQ multiplex PCR was the method, and the copy in TCRdb shows in-frame clones only, minus some. The sample yields 95,000 to 150,000 clones, of which the top ten take up roughly 1%. The sample comprised PBMCs. The receptor set was obtained from a young man in good health and CMV-seronegative. The CDR3 runs from the conserved cysteine through the conserved F or W. The D gene is left open where the match is weak.

CDR3aa	CDR3nt	v_gene	j_gene	d_gene
CAWSEGGRASLHF	TGTGCCTGGAGTGAGGGAGGAAGGGCTTCCCTCCACTTT	TRBV30	TRBJ1-6	.
CASSWDSSGNTIYF	TGTGCCAGCAGCTGGGACAGCTCTGGAAACACCATATATTTT	TRBV5-4	TRBJ1-3	TRBD1
CASSPPAWRSNQPQHF	TGTGCCAGCAGCCCCCCGGCTTGGCGGAGCAATCAGCCCCAGCATTTT	TRBV7-2	TRBJ1-5	.
CASSLGWREVEDTQYF	TGTGCCAGCAGCTTGGGGTGGCGGGAGGTGGAAGATACGCAGTATTTT	TRBV11-3	TRBJ2-3	TRBD2
CASTTLRRLAGDRSTGELFF	TGTGCCAGTACTACACTCAGGAGACTAGCGGGAGATCGTAGCACCGGGGAGCTGTTTTTT	TRBV19	TRBJ2-2	TRBD2
CASSSLSGRALYEQYF	TGTGCCAGCAGCTCCCTTAGCGGGAGGGCCTTGTACGAGCAGTACTTC	TRBV7-2	TRBJ2-7	TRBD2
CASSLARDRASNEQFF	TGCGCCAGCAGCTTAGCCCGGGACAGGGCATCCAATGAGCAGTTCTTC	TRBV5-1	TRBJ2-1	TRBD1
CASSEILGGKTHGEQYF	TGTGCCAGCAGTGAAATATTGGGGGGGAAAACCCACGGCGAGCAGTACTTC	TRBV6-1	TRBJ2-7	TRBD2
CASRVTTGTINEQFF	TGTGCCAGCAGAGTAACGACCGGGACTATAAATGAGCAGTTCTTC	TRBV7-9	TRBJ2-1	TRBD2
CASSAGTSRAGEQFF	TGTGCCAGCAGCGCCGGGACTAGCCGGGCAGGAGAGCAGTTCTTC	TRBV9	TRBJ2-1	TRBD2
CASSEGPSGGKTQYF	TGTGCCAGCAGTGAAGGGCCTTCTGGAGGAAAGACCCAGTACTTC	TRBV6-1	TRBJ2-5	.
CAISEAGGDTQYF	TGTGCCATCAGTGAAGCCGGGGGAGATACGCAGTATTTT	TRBV10-3	TRBJ2-3	.
CASRLRTIPYEQYF	TGTGCCAGCAGACTCAGGACTATCCCCTACGAGCAGTACTTC	TRBV6-5	TRBJ2-7	.
CASTRVETQYF	TGTGCCAGCACGAGGGTTGAGACCCAGTACTTC	TRBV6-1	TRBJ2-5	.
CSVEPTVKETQYF	TGCAGCGTGGAACCGACAGTTAAAGAGACCCAGTACTTC	TRBV29-1	TRBJ2-5	.
CASSGDRSGNTIYF	TGTGCCAGCAGTGGGGACAGGTCTGGAAACACCATATATTTT	TRBV6-6	TRBJ1-3	TRBD1
CASNPTPGQGAGGYTF	TGCGCCAGCAACCCGACCCCCGGACAGGGGGCAGGTGGCTACACCTTC	TRBV5-1	TRBJ1-2	TRBD1
CASSRGSYEQYF	TGTGCCAGCAGCCGGGGGTCCTACGAGCAGTACTTC	TRBV28	TRBJ2-7	.
CASSVFGGEQYF	TGTGCCAGCAGCGTATTCGGGGGCGAGCAGTACTTC	TRBV9	TRBJ2-7	.
CASSPYRDRPGNTIYF	TGTGCCAGCAGCCCATACCGGGACAGGCCAGGAAACACCATATATTTT	TRBV9	TRBJ1-3	TRBD1
CASKAGQGFPGYTF	TGCGCCAGCAAGGCGGGACAGGGTTTCCCTGGCTACACCTTC	TRBV10-2	TRBJ1-2	TRBD1
CASSADRDYGYTF	TGTGCCAGCAGCGCAGACAGGGACTATGGCTACACCTTC	TRBV6-6	TRBJ1-2	TRBD1
CASSYTRGISGNTIYF	TGTGCCAGCAGTTACACCCGGGGGATTTCTGGAAACACCATATATTTT	TRBV6-5	TRBJ1-3	.
CASSQVSASGGAEAKNIQYF	TGTGCCAGCAGCCAAGTAAGTGCGAGCGGGGGAGCTGAAGCCAAAAACATTCAGTACTTC	TRBV4-2	TRBJ2-4	TRBD2
CASSIIDRDNNQPQHF	TGTGCCAGTAGTATAATCGACAGGGATAACAATCAGCCCCAGCATTTT	TRBV19	TRBJ1-5	TRBD1
CASSFLAGQRDTQYF	TGTGCCAGCAGCTTTCTAGCGGGGCAGAGGGATACGCAGTATTTT	TRBV11-2	TRBJ2-3	TRBD2
CASSVQDRDNEQFF	TGTGCCAGCAGCGTACAGGACAGAGACAATGAGCAGTTCTTC	TRBV9	TRBJ2-1	.
CASSIVPGRHTGVHEQYF	TGTGCCAGTAGTATAGTACCTGGGAGACACACAGGGGTTCACGAGCAGTACTTC	TRBV19	TRBJ2-7	TRBD1
CASSPRDRGDQPQHF	TGTGCCAGCAGCCCCCGGGACAGGGGTGATCAGCCCCAGCATTTT	TRBV9	TRBJ1-5	TRBD1
CASSPPGQGGEKLFF	TGTGCCAGCTCACCACCGGGACAGGGTGGTGAAAAACTGTTTTTT	TRBV18	TRBJ1-4	TRBD1
CASSSYPGTGFDYGYTF	TGTGCCAGCAGCTCGTACCCCGGGACAGGGTTTGACTATGGCTACACCTTC	TRBV5-6	TRBJ1-2	TRBD1
CASIAGLTYETQYF	TGTGCCAGCATCGCGGGACTAACCTACGAGACCCAGTACTTC	TRBV11-3	TRBJ2-5	TRBD2
CASSLSIPWGDEKLFF	TGTGCCAGCAGTTTATCAATCCCTTGGGGAGACGAAAAACTGTTTTTT	TRBV27	TRBJ1-4	.
CASSSPRGFAEQYF	TGTGCCAGCAGCTCCCCTAGGGGGTTTGCCGAGCAGTACTTC	TRBV7-8	TRBJ2-7	.
CAISESAGGPAEAFF	TGTGCCATCAGTGAGTCGGCAGGGGGCCCGGCTGAAGCTTTCTTT	TRBV10-3	TRBJ1-1	TRBD1
CASSLTSSYNEQFF	TGTGCCAGCAGTTTGACTAGCTCGTACAATGAGCAGTTCTTC	TRBV28	TRBJ2-1	TRBD2
CASTTDDPNEKLFF	TGTGCCAGCACTACAGATGACCCTAATGAAAAACTGTTTTTT	TRBV25-1	TRBJ1-4	.
CAITLDRGTEAFF	TGTGCCATCACCCTAGACAGGGGCACTGAAGCTTTCTTT	TRBV10-3	TRBJ1-1	TRBD1
CASSPDRGQGYTF	TGTGCCAGCAGCCCAGACAGGGGGCAAGGCTACACCTTC	TRBV9	TRBJ1-2	TRBD1